The T cell receptor beta chain under discussion was sequenced for a study of T cell responses to AZD1222 COVID-19 vaccine. Points on this clone: Antigen unknown.

Germline V gene sequence: CDR1 SGHVS, CDR2 FQNEAQ. Trimming removed 2 bases from V and 1 base from J, with 8 bases in between. The CDR3 extends over 14 amino acids. Regarding the study as a whole: Seropositivity was recorded at baseline in only 5 or 6 AZD1222 recipients. Clonal diversity was possibly underestimated; the donors were predominantly white British and more often female. An increase in Spike-specific TCR breadth and depth was observed after two AZD1222 doses.

TCRdb's table, derived via immunoSEQ multiplex PCR, lists solely in-frame clones and lacks some. The sample consists of 95,000 to 150,000 clones, around 89% of them appearing once. Source: peripheral blood, taken on day 0 of AZD1222 vaccination. The chain has TRBV7-8 and TRBJ1-2; no definite D call. The clonotype was recovered from an adult in good health. The CDR3 loop is CASSLYGSNYGYTF. The CDR3 nucleotides read TGTGCCAGCAGCTTATATGGCAGTAACTATGGCTACACCTTC. The variable domain in full, with the rest retrieved from reference TRBV7-8 and TRBJ1-2, is GAGVSQSPRYKVAKRGQDVALRCDPISGHVSLFWYQQALGQGPEFLTYFQNEAQLDKSGLPSDRFFAERPEGSVSTLKIQRTQQEDSAVYLCASSLYGSNYGYTFGSGTRLTVV.